A single sample is the source of the 22 T cell receptor beta chains below, sequenced in a study of blood T cell repertoires in COVID-19. TCRdb's table, derived via immunoSEQ multiplex PCR, lists solely in-frame clones and lacks some. The sample shows under 300,000 clones, roughly 88% of them seen only once. Sequencing used peripheral blood. The receptors stem from a man older than 75 with acute or convalescent COVID-19.

V gene TRBV11-2 combines with J gene TRBJ2-3, with D possibly TRBD2 on 5 matching bases. Trimming took off 1 base at V and 0 bases at J, with 11 bases between the two ends. Germline V gene sequence: CDR1 SGHAT, CDR2 FQNNGV. This CDR3 has 16 amino acids. Written as DNA, the CDR3 is TGTGCCAGCAGCTTAGCTTTTCGCGGGAGCACAGATACGCAGTATTTT. Its protein is CASSLAFRGSTDTQYF.

This clone was recorded only once. The chain carries TRBV7-2 and TRBJ2-7, with 8 positions matching TRBD1. CDR3 length: 16 residues. The V gene's germline CDR1 is SGHTA and CDR2 FQGNSA. V trimming: 2 bases; J trimming: 0 bases; junction bases outside the gene matches: 6. CDR3 in amino acids: CASSLSDRGLSYEQYF. CDR3 bases: TGTGCCAGCAGCTTAAGTGACAGGGGACTCTCCTACGAGCAGTACTTC. The complete variable domain, with remaining parts taken from reference TRBV7-2 and TRBJ2-7, reads GAGVSQSPSNKVTEKGKDVELRCDPISGHTALYWYRQSLGQGLEFLIYFQGNSAPDKSGLPSDRFSAERTGGSVSTLTIQRTQQEDSAVYLCASSLSDRGLSYEQYFGPGTRLTVT.

The chain couples TRBV28 to TRBJ1-5, with D perhaps TRBD1 (6 bases). The germline V gene encodes CDR1 MDHEN and CDR2 SYDVKM. V dropped 8 bases and J dropped 6 bases, with 14 bases sitting between them. The CDR3 covers 13 residues. The CDR3 region is CASLKTGRQPQHF. In DNA, the CDR3 is TGTGCCAGCCTTAAAACAGGGCGTCAGCCCCAGCATTTT.

The chain employs TRBV3-1 (or the pseudogene TRBV3-2) and TRBJ1-1, with D unresolved. With 4 bases removed from V and 2 bases from J, the gap between germline ends came to 8 bases. Germline CDR1 and CDR2: LGHDT and YNNKEL (reference sequence). The CDR3 runs to 13 residues. The CDR3 region has the DNA TGTGCCAGCAGCCCCGGGAGTAACACTGAAGCTTTCTTT. Translation gives CASSPGSNTEAFF.

The J gene is TRBJ1-5, the V gene TRBV5-1; 8 nucleotides match TRBD1. The CDR3 has 16 residues. The J segment lost 5 bases and the V segment lost 3 bases, leaving 10 bases of the junction unmatched. Germline CDR1 and CDR2: SGHRS and YFSETQ. Written as DNA, the CDR3 is TGCGCCAGCAGCTCGCCATTGACAGGGGCCGATCAGCCCCAGCATTTT. Protein product: CASSSPLTGADQPQHF.

In this sample, this clone turned up once. The chain uses TRBV7-9 and TRBJ2-5; 8 positions match TRBD2. The V segment lost 5 bases and the J segment 4 bases; nucleotides outside the gene matches: 12. Germline loops: CDR1 SEHNR, CDR2 FQNEAQ (reference sequence). The CDR3 spans 16 residues. The CDR3 loop reads CASSETGLGVRETQYF. As DNA, the CDR3 is TGTGCCAGCAGCGAAACGGGACTAGGAGTGCGAGAGACCCAGTACTTC.

The rearrangement uses TRBV4-1 and TRBJ1-1; 9 nucleotides agree with TRBD1. V lost 1 base and J lost 1; bases outside the gene matches: 4. The CDR3 length is 16 residues. Germline-derived CDR1 and CDR2 are MGHRA and YSYEKL. The CDR3 sequence: CASSQVGQGRNTEAFF. CDR3 in DNA: TGCGCCAGCAGCCAAGTGGGACAGGGACGGAACACTGAAGCTTTCTTT.

There are a few counts of this clone. This sequence joins TRBV13 and TRBJ1-2, with 9 bases fitting TRBD1. This CDR3 contains 14 residues. The germline gives CDR1 PRHDT, CDR2 FYEKMQ (reference sequence). V lost 3 bases and J lost 7; bases outside the gene matches: 6. CDR3 coding DNA: TGTGCCAGCAGCTTGGGACAGGGAAGAGGTGGCTACACCTTC. It specifies CASSLGQGRGGYTF.

The chain combines TRBV18 with TRBJ2-7, with TRBD2 as a possible D gene (6 bases). Germline values: CDR1 KGHSH, CDR2 LQKENI. The V end was cut by 8 bases, the J end by 7 bases, with 21 bases between. The CDR3 length is 14 residues. In DNA form, the CDR3 reads TGTGCCAGCACCATAACATCGGCGCTAGCGGAGCAGTACTTC. Protein product: CASTITSALAEQYF.

The chain joins TRBV28 to TRBJ2-7; 9 bases line up with TRBD2. Germline lookup yields CDR1 MDHEN and CDR2 SYDVKM. V gave up 5 bases and J gave up 9 bases; unmatched junction bases: 8. The CDR3 extends over 13 amino acids. DNA of the CDR3: TGTGCCAGCAGTGTTCCTAGCGGGACGGTGCAGTACTTC. It specifies CASSVPSGTVQYF.

This sequence joins TRBV24-1 and TRBJ2-1, with D maybe TRBD2 (6 bases). This CDR3 contains 17 residues. Trimming stripped 0 bases from V and 8 bases from J, with 19 bases between. Germline CDR1 is KGHDR and CDR2 is SFDVKD. CDR3 nucleotides: TGTGCCACCAGTGATTTGAGGGGCGGTGGGAGGTTCCATGAGCAGTTCTTC. Translation gives CATSDLRGGGRFHEQFF.

In this sample, this clone turned up once. V gene TRBV7-9 combines with J gene TRBJ1-6, with D hard to call. Per germline, CDR1 SEHNR and CDR2 FQNEAQ (reference sequence). The length of the CDR3 is 16 residues. Trimming cost V 2 bases and J 6 bases, with 14 bases left between them. The CDR3 bases are TGTGCCAGCAGCTTACAGGTCCCCGTGGGTAATTCACCCCTCCACTTT. It yields the protein CASSLQVPVGNSPLHF. Together with reference TRBV7-9 and TRBJ1-6, the CDR3 gives the full variable domain: DTGVSQNPRHKITKRGQNVTFRCDPISEHNRLYWYRQTLGQGPEFLTYFQNEAQLEKSRLLSDRFSAERPKGSFSTLEIQRTEQGDSAMYLCASSLQVPVGNSPLHFGNGTRLTVT.

The gene calls are TRBV7-9 and TRBJ1-2; weak D call: TRBD1 (5 bases). Trimming shortened V by 5 bases and J by 0 bases, and 10 bases separated the two germline ends. Germline CDR1 and CDR2: SEHNR and FQNEAQ (reference sequence). The CDR3 is made up of 14 amino acids. The CDR3 DNA sequence: TGTGCCAGCAGCCCAGGGATTTCTAACTATGGCTACACCTTC. This codes for CASSPGISNYGYTF.

V is TRBV27 and J is TRBJ1-1, with 10 bases fitting TRBD1. Germline trimming cut 5 bases from V and 4 bases from J; bases unmatched to any gene: 7. Germline loops: CDR1 MNHEY, CDR2 SMNVEV (reference sequence). The CDR3 consists of 15 residues. This chain's CDR3 is CASSIHGQGGTEAFF. The CDR3 bases are TGTGCCAGCAGTATACATGGACAGGGGGGCACTGAAGCTTTCTTT.

This clone was counted once. The rearrangement uses TRBV5-1 and TRBJ1-4, with D maybe TRBD1 (6 bases). This CDR3 is built from 17 residues. Germline CDR1 and CDR2: SGHRS and YFSETQ. The V end lost 1 base, the J end lost 5 bases, and 18 bases lay between the germline ends. CDR3 DNA: TGCGCCAGCAGCTTGCTTCGGGGGGCGCAGAAGAATGAAAAACTGTTTTTT. It yields the protein CASSLLRGAQKNEKLFF.

The rearrangement joins TRBV11-3 to TRBJ2-3, with D perhaps matching TRBD2 (6 bases). Germline lookup yields CDR1 SGHNT and CDR2 YENEEA. The CDR3 sequence is 14 residues long. V was shortened by 5 bases and J by 0 bases, with 9 bases between the two germline ends. The CDR3 coding sequence is TGTGCCAGCAGCATCGGGACTAGCACAGATACGCAGTATTTT. Translation gives CASSIGTSTDTQYF. The whole variable domain, filled in from reference TRBV11-3 and TRBJ2-3, reads EAGVVQSPRYKIIEKKQPVAFWCNPISGHNTLYWYLQNLGQGPELLIRYENEEAVDDSQLPKDRFSAERLKGVDSTLKIQPAELGDSAVYLCASSIGTSTDTQYFGPGTRLTVL.

The V call is TRBV5-5, the J call TRBJ1-5; TRBD1 might be the D (5 bases). V gave up 4 bases and J gave up 5 bases, with 16 bases separating them. From germline, CDR1 is SGHKS and CDR2 YYEKEE (reference sequence). The CDR3 is 15 residues long. The CDR3 sequence: CASSRLWDSDQPQHF. CDR3 in DNA: TGTGCCAGCAGCCGTCTTTGGGACTCCGATCAGCCCCAGCATTTT.

The V gene is TRBV28, the J gene TRBJ1-1; D call uncertain. The CDR3 consists of 10 residues. The germline V gene has CDR1 MDHEN and CDR2 SYDVKM. V shed 10 bases and J shed 11 bases, with 14 bases lying between them. CDR3 loop: CATGPGRAFF. DNA for the CDR3: TGTGCCACAGGCCCTGGTCGGGCTTTCTTT. The whole variable domain, remainder taken from reference TRBV28 and TRBJ1-1, is DVKVTQSSRYLVKRTGEKVFLECVQDMDHENMFWYRQDPGLGLRLIYFSYDVKMKEKGDIPEGYSVSREKKERFSLILESASTNQTSMYLCATGPGRAFFGQGTRLTVV.

The chain combines TRBV11-2 with TRBJ1-2; D gene unclear. The CDR3 has 12 residues. Germline-derived CDR1 and CDR2 are SGHAT and FQNNGV. Trimming removed 4 bases from V and 4 bases from J, with 7 bases in between. CDR3 coding DNA: TGTGCCAGCAGCTCCTACAGCTATGGCTACACCTTC. It encodes CASSSYSYGYTF.

J is TRBJ1-3 and V is TRBV5-5; tentatively, D is TRBD1 (6 bases). This CDR3 is built from 15 residues. Trimming took off 0 bases at V and 0 bases at J, with 7 bases between the two ends. From germline, CDR1 is SGHKS and CDR2 YYEKEE (reference sequence). CDR3 sequence (DNA): TGTGCCAGCAGCTTGGAGGACAGCTCTGGAAACACCATATATTTT. Translating gives CASSLEDSSGNTIYF.

This chain connects TRBV7-8 to TRBJ2-3, with 8 bases that match TRBD1. The germline V gene has CDR1 SGHVS and CDR2 FQNEAQ. This CDR3 region has 15 residues. V trimming: 5 bases; J trimming: 3 bases; junction bases outside the gene matches: 7. The DNA for the CDR3 is TGTGCCAGCAGCCGGGACAGGCCCGATACAGATACGCAGTATTTT. It encodes CASSRDRPDTDTQYF.

The chain combines TRBV18 with TRBJ1-2, with D uncertain. The CDR3 length is 14 residues. Germline V gene data show CDR1 as KGHSH and CDR2 as LQKENI. V was cut by 2 bases and J by 7 bases, with 14 bases left in between. The CDR3 nucleotides are TGTGCCAGCTCACCAGGTCCAGGCCCGCTTGGCTACACCTTC. It is translated as CASSPGPGPLGYTF.